This T cell receptor beta chain was sequenced in a study of T cells in Graves' hyperthyroidism and ophthalmopathy. Regions amplified from RNA transcripts were the TCR beta CDR3 regions. First-round RT-PCR with HTBI primers amplified the TCR CDR3 region. One entry per CDR3 protein, called by TCRdb with MiXCR from the multiplex PCR reads. The sample contains about 590,000 distinct CDR3 sequences, approximately 15% of which appear only once. This CDR3 is built from 16 residues. Trimming removed 5 bases from V and 6 bases from J, with 20 bases in between. Germline values: CDR1 MNHEY, CDR2 SVGEGT. The TCR originated in a young woman with Graves' ophthalmopathy. V usage is TRBV6-2 or TRBV6-3 and J usage is TRBJ2-1; D may be TRBD1 (6 bases). Specimen: blood. The CDR3 sequence is CASSAAGVLPINEQFF. The CDR3 bases are TGTGCCAGCAGTGCGGCAGGGGTCCTCCCGATCAATGAGCAGTTCTTC.